The T cell receptor (beta chain) described here comes from a study of blood T cell repertoires in COVID-19. Study processing details: Amplified reference gene primers provided the basis for estimating nucleated cell counts. The assay was immunoSEQ multiplex PCR, and TCRdb's table has in-frame clones only and misses some. The DNA gave D and trimming, while V, J and clone size come from that table. The sample consists of 200,000 to 300,000 clones, 80% to 95% of them appearing once. Sequenced input: peripheral blood. The source of this sequence is a man aged 30 to 45 with COVID-19, enrolled during active disease.

CDR3 amino acids: CASSELYSRSYEQYF. CDR3 nucleotide sequence: TGTGCCAGCAGTGAATTATACAGCAGGTCCTACGAGCAGTACTTC. The chain has TRBV2 and TRBJ2-7; D is undetermined. The length of the CDR3 is 15 residues. Germline assignment: CDR1 SNHLY and CDR2 FYNNEI. Trimming removed 2 bases at V and 1 base at J, with 12 bases between. Based on the CDR3 plus reference TRBV2 and TRBJ2-7, the full variable domain is EPEVTQTPSHQVTQMGQEVILRCVPISNHLYFYWYRQILGQKVEFLVSFYNNEISEKSEIFDDQFSVERPDGSNFTLKIRSTKLEDSAMYFCASSELYSRSYEQYFGPGTRLTVT.